This TCR beta chain was recorded in a study of blood T cell repertoires in COVID-19. Study in general: Researchers got acute and convalescent COVID-19 samples from the United States, Italy and Spain. T cells, B-cell-depleted T cells, or PBMCs supplied cDNA or gDNA.

Authors' data handling: Reference gene primer amplification in the assay estimated nucleated cell counts. Assay: immunoSEQ multiplex PCR; the TCRdb copy retains only in-frame clones and omits some. Clone size and V and J calls were adopted from that table, with D and trimming inferred from the DNA. The sample carries some 220,000 clones, around four fifths recorded once. The sample comprised peripheral blood. This receptor was taken from a woman aged 55-69 years with active or convalescent COVID-19.

CDR3 residues: CASSYSRHLAFF. In DNA form, the CDR3 reads TGTGCCAGCAGTTACTCGAGGCATCTAGCTTTCTTT. This sequence joins TRBV6-5 and TRBJ1-1; D is uncertain. V shed 0 bases and J shed 10 bases, with 9 bases lying between them. This CDR3 spans 12 amino acids. The germline V gene encodes CDR1 MNHEY and CDR2 SVGAGI.